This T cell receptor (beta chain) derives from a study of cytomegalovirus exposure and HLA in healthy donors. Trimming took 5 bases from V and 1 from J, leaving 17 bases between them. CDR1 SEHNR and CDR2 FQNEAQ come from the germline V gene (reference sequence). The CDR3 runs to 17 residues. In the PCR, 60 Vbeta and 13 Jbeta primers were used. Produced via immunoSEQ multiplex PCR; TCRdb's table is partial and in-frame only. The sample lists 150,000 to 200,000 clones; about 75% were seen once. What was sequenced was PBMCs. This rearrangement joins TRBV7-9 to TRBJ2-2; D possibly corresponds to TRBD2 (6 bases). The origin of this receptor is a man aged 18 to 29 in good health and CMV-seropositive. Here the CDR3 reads CASSRGDGGKNTGELFF. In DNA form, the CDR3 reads TGTGCCAGCAGCAGAGGGGACGGGGGAAAGAACACCGGGGAGCTGTTTTTT.